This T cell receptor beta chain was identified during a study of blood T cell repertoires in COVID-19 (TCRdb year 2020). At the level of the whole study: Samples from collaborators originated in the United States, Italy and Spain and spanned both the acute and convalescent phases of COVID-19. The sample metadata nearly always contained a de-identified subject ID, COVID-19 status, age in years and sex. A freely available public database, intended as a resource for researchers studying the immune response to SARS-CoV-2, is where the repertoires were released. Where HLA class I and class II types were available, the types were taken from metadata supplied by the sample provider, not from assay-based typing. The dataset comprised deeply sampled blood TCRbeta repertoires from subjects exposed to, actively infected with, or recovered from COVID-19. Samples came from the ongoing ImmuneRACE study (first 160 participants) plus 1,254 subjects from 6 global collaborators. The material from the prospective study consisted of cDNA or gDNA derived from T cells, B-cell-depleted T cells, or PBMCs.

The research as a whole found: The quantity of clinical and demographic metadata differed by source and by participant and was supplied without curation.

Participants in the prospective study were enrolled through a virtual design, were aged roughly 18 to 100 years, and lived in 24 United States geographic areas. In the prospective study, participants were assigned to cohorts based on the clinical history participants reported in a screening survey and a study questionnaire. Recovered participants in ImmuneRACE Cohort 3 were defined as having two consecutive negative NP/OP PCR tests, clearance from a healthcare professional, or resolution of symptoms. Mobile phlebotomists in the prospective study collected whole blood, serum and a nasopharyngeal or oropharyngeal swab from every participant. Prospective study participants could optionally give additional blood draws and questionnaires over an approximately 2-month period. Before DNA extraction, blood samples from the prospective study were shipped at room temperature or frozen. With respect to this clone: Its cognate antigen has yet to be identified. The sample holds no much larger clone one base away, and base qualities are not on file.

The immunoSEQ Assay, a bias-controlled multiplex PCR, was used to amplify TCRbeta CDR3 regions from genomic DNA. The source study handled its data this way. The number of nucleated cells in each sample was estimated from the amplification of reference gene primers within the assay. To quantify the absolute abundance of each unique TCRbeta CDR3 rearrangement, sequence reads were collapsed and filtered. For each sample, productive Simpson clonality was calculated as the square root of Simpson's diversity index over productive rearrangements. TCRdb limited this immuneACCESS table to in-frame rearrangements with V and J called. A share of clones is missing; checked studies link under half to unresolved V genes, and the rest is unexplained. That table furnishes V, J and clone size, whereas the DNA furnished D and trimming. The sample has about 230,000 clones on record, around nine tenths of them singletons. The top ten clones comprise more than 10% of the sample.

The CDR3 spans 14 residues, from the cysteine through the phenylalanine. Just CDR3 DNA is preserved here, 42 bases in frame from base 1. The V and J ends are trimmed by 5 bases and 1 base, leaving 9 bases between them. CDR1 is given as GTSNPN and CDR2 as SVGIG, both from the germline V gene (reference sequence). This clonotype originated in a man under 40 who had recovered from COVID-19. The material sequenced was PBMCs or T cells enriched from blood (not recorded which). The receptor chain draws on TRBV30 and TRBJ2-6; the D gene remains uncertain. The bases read TGTGCCTGGGGTTCGAGGTCTGGGGCCAACGTCCTGACTTTC. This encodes CAWGSRSGANVLTF.